A single sample gave rise to the 32 T cell receptor beta chains below, sequenced in a study of T cells in localized non-small cell lung cancer. The method was immunoSEQ multiplex PCR; TCRdb's version includes in-frame clones alone and lacks a portion of them. The table has 25,000 to 30,000 clones, 84% seen once. The sample consisted of peripheral blood mononuclear cells, taken before any cancer treatment. These receptors all come from a man between 40 and 69 years old with stage III lung adenocarcinoma.

V is TRBV5-6 and J is TRBJ2-2, with 9 bases matching TRBD1. V shed 4 bases, J shed 7 bases, and the junction held 11 bases outside the gene matches. The length of the CDR3 is 16 residues. The germline V gene encodes CDR1 SGHDT and CDR2 YYEEEE. In nucleotides, the CDR3 is TGTGCCAGCAGCCCCGGGACAGGGACGATAGTCGGGGAGCTGTTTTTT. It specifies CASSPGTGTIVGELFF.

This rearrangement joins TRBV6-5 to TRBJ2-1; D might be TRBD1 or TRBD2, each matching 5 bases. This CDR3 comprises 15 residues. Trimming pared 1 base from V and 6 bases from J, leaving 13 bases between. Per the germline V gene, CDR1 is MNHEY and CDR2 is SVGAGI. CDR3 sequence reads: CASSYFGGAPNEQFF. DNA for the CDR3: TGTGCCAGCAGTTACTTTGGGGGAGCCCCCAATGAGCAGTTCTTC.

The chain joins TRBV4-1 to TRBJ2-6; TRBD2 might be the D (7 bases). Germline V gene data show CDR1 as MGHRA and CDR2 as YSYEKL. The CDR3 is made up of 16 amino acids. The ends were cut back, 4 bases at V and 5 bases at J, with 15 bases in the middle. The CDR3 DNA is TGCGCCAGCAGCCGTCTGGGCGGGGGCAGGGCCAACGTCCTGACTTTC. Protein: CASSRLGGGRANVLTF.

V gene TRBV5-8 combines with J gene TRBJ2-3, with D possibly called TRBD1 or TRBD2 (5 bases each). This CDR3 is built from 14 residues. Germline values: CDR1 SGHTS, CDR2 YDEGEE. The V gene lost 0 bases and the J gene lost 5 bases, with 10 bases spanning the gap. The DNA of the CDR3 is TGTGCCAGCAGCTTGGTGATGGGGGTAGATACGCAGTATTTT. It translates to CASSLVMGVDTQYF. The variable domain in full, with the rest retrieved from reference TRBV5-8 and TRBJ2-3, is EAGVTQSPTHLIKTRGQQATLRCSPISGHTSVYWYQQALGLGLQFLLWYDEGEERNRGNFPPRFSGRQFPNYSSELNVNALELEDSALYLCASSLVMGVDTQYFGPGTRLTVL.

This clone was recorded a few times. The chain joins TRBV7-9 to TRBJ1-6; D is unclear. The ends were cut back, 5 bases at V and 7 bases at J, with 6 bases in the middle. The CDR3 runs to 12 residues. CDR1 is SEHNR and CDR2 is FQNEAQ in the germline V gene (reference sequence). The CDR3 bases are TGTGCCAGCAGCGAAATCAATTCACCCCTCCACTTT. It is translated as CASSEINSPLHF. The entire variable domain, with the rest obtained from reference TRBV7-9 and TRBJ1-6, is as follows: DTGVSQNPRHKITKRGQNVTFRCDPISEHNRLYWYRQTLGQGPEFLTYFQNEAQLEKSRLLSDRFSAERPKGSFSTLEIQRTEQGDSAMYLCASSEINSPLHFGNGTRLTVT.

The rearrangement joins TRBV30 to TRBJ2-3, with 7 bases identical to TRBD1. CDR1 and CDR2 from the germline V gene are GTSNPN and SVGIG (reference sequence). Trimming took 0 bases from V and 3 from J; bases not matched to a gene: 3. This CDR3 contains 14 residues. The CDR3 bases are TGTGCCTGGAGTGTAGGACAGGTAACAGATACGCAGTATTTT. Translating it yields CAWSVGQVTDTQYF.

This chain uses TRBV5-4 with TRBJ1-5; TRBD1 matches 7 bases. Looked up from germline, CDR1 is SGHNT and CDR2 is YYREEE (reference sequence). The CDR3 is made up of 14 amino acids. The ends lost 3 bases at V and 2 bases at J; junction bases unmatched: 2. In DNA form, the CDR3 reads TGTGCCAGCAGCTCAGGGGGAGGCAATCAGCCCCAGCATTTT. Amino acids: CASSSGGGNQPQHF.

The chain is built from TRBV13 and TRBJ1-2; 8 bases fit TRBD1. CDR3 length equals 12 residues. The V and J ends lost 4 bases and 8 bases, in that order; junction bases with no gene match: 3. CDR1 and CDR2 from the germline V gene are PRHDT and FYEKMQ (reference sequence). CDR3 in DNA: TGTGCCAGCAGCTACCAGGGGGCCGGCTACACCTTC. Translation: CASSYQGAGYTF.

The chain carries TRBV20-1 and TRBJ2-1; D remains ambiguous. This CDR3 region has 11 residues. Germline assignment: CDR1 DFQATT and CDR2 SNEGSKA (reference sequence). The CDR3 bases are TGCTCATATACTGCGGACAATGAGCAGTTCTTC. Protein sequence: CSYTADNEQFF.

V is TRBV2 and J is TRBJ1-2; 7 bases map to TRBD1. Germline-derived CDR1 and CDR2 are SNHLY and FYNNEI. This CDR3 is 13 amino acids long. V trimming: 6 bases; J trimming: 7 bases; junction bases outside the gene matches: 8. This CDR3 reads CASRQQGSFGYTF. Written as DNA, the CDR3 is TGTGCCAGCAGACAACAGGGGAGCTTTGGCTACACCTTC.

The chain couples TRBV6-6 to TRBJ1-5, with D unresolved. Germline V gene data show CDR1 as MNHNY and CDR2 as SVGAGI (reference sequence). The CDR3 contains 11 residues. V was shortened by 4 bases and J by 8 bases, with 6 bases between the two germline ends. In DNA, the CDR3 is TGTGCCAGCAGTTCGTCGGAGCCCCAGCATTTT. Translation: CASSSSEPQHF.

This sequence joins TRBV6-6 and TRBJ2-7; the D gene could be TRBD1 or TRBD2 (7 bases each). This CDR3 spans 14 amino acids. Germline V gene data show CDR1 as MNHNY and CDR2 as SVGAGI (reference sequence). Trimming took 8 bases from V and 2 from J, leaving 16 bases between them. In DNA form, the CDR3 reads TGTGCCAGCCAGGGGGGGAAGGGGACCTACGAGCAGTACTTC. This sequence encodes CASQGGKGTYEQYF.

The count of this clone is one. The chain recombines TRBV7-9 with TRBJ1-6; D perhaps matches TRBD1 (5 bases). V lost 2 bases to trimming and J lost 7 bases, with 12 bases between them. The CDR3 consists of 15 residues. Germline lookup yields CDR1 SEHNR and CDR2 FQNEAQ (reference sequence). The DNA for the CDR3 is TGTGCCAGCAGCTTAATGGCAGGGCAGAATTCACCCCTCCACTTT. The encoded protein is CASSLMAGQNSPLHF.

This chain uses TRBV5-1 with TRBJ2-3, with D perhaps assigned TRBD1 or TRBD2 (5 bases each). The CDR3 consists of 15 residues. The V end lost 1 base, the J end lost 0 bases, and 9 bases lay between the germline ends. The germline CDR1 and CDR2 sequences are SGHRS and YFSETQ. The DNA for the CDR3 is TGCGCCAGCAGCTTGAGAGGGACGAGCACAGATACGCAGTATTTT. It is translated as CASSLRGTSTDTQYF.

The CDR3 DNA follows: TGCGCCAGCAGTGAGTCCCTAGCGGGCACAGATACGCAGTATTTT. This codes for CASSESLAGTDTQYF. The chain employs TRBV10-1 and TRBJ2-3, with 7 bases identical to TRBD2. Trimming took 0 bases from V and 1 from J; bases not matched to a gene: 1. This CDR3 contains 15 residues. Germline V gene sequence: CDR1 WNHNN, CDR2 SYGVQD (reference sequence).

The CDR3 protein is CASSSKGENSPLHF. Here the CDR3 DNA reads TGTGCCAGCAGCTCCAAGGGGGAGAATTCACCCCTCCACTTT. The V and J genes are TRBV9 and TRBJ1-6; weak D call: TRBD1 (6 bases). V lost 4 bases and J 7 bases, leaving 12 bases between the germline ends. This CDR3 is 14 amino acids long. Per the germline V gene, CDR1 is SGDLS and CDR2 is YYNGEE. Looking up the rest from reference TRBV9 and TRBJ1-6 gives the full variable domain: DSGVTQTPKHLITATGQRVTLRCSPRSGDLSVYWYQQSLDQGLQFLIQYYNGEERAKGNILERFSAQQFPDLHSELNLSSLELGDSALYFCASSSKGENSPLHFGNGTRLTVT.

The sample holds one count of this clone. This sequence joins TRBV28 and TRBJ1-2, with D unclear. V was shortened by 7 bases and J by 7 bases, with 16 bases between the two germline ends. The CDR3 length is 13 residues. CDR1 is MDHEN and CDR2 is SYDVKM in the germline V gene. The CDR3 sequence: CASIQAGVGGYTF. The CDR3 coding sequence is TGTGCCAGCATCCAAGCGGGAGTAGGTGGCTACACCTTC.

The rearrangement uses TRBV4-1 and TRBJ1-5, with D hard to call. Germline CDR1 reads MGHRA; CDR2 reads YSYEKL. V lost 2 bases and J lost 7, with 12 bases in between. The CDR3 extends over 14 amino acids. CDR3 sequence: CASSQHDPGQPQHF. The CDR3 DNA reads as TGCGCCAGCAGCCAACACGATCCTGGGCAGCCCCAGCATTTT.

This clone was counted once. This sequence joins TRBV6-1 and TRBJ2-5; 8 bases map to TRBD1. CDR1 is MNHNS, CDR2 SASEGT, per germline. V trimming: 6 bases; J trimming: 3 bases; junction bases outside the gene matches: 3. This CDR3 contains 13 residues. CDR3 DNA sequence: TGTGCCAGCAGAGGACAGGGCAAAGAGACCCAGTACTTC. It specifies CASRGQGKETQYF.

V is TRBV20-1 and J is TRBJ2-1; D ambiguous. The CDR3 spans 10 residues. Germline V gene sequence: CDR1 DFQATT, CDR2 SNEGSKA (reference sequence). Trimming took off 4 bases at V and 7 bases at J, with 5 bases between the two ends. This CDR3 is CSAMGNEQFF. DNA of the CDR3: TGCAGTGCTATGGGTAATGAGCAGTTCTTC.

The chain has TRBV6-1 and TRBJ2-2, with D possibly being TRBD2 (6 bases). This CDR3 has 15 amino acids. Trimming cost V 5 bases and J 4 bases, with 14 bases left between them. Looked up from germline, CDR1 is MNHNS and CDR2 is SASEGT. The CDR3 bases are TGTGCCAGCAGTATTCCGGGGGAGAGCACCGGGGAGCTGTTTTTT. Translation: CASSIPGESTGELFF.

J is TRBJ2-1 and V is TRBV28; TRBD1 might be the D (7 bases). Germline CDR1 is MDHEN and CDR2 is SYDVKM. Trimming took 5 bases from V and 12 from J, leaving 23 bases between them. The CDR3 extends over 15 amino acids. The CDR3 is CASSGGTDKSRGQFF. The CDR3 DNA sequence: TGTGCCAGCAGTGGGGGGACAGACAAATCTCGAGGGCAGTTCTTC.

The genes are TRBV15 and TRBJ1-1; D unresolved. CDR1 LNHNV and CDR2 YYDKDF come from the germline V gene (reference sequence). V was pared by 0 bases and J by 8 bases, with 10 bases between. This CDR3 has 13 amino acids. The CDR3: CATSRDFEREAFF. CDR3 in DNA: TGTGCCACCAGCAGAGATTTTGAGAGAGAAGCTTTCTTT.

V is TRBV9 and J is TRBJ2-5, with 7 bases matching TRBD1. The length of the CDR3 is 16 residues. Trimming took 0 bases from V and 4 from J; bases not matched to a gene: 9. Germline-derived CDR1 and CDR2 are SGDLS and YYNGEE. DNA for the CDR3: TGTGCCAGCAGCGTAGCTCCCGGACAGGTTTTAGAGACCCAGTACTTC. It yields the protein CASSVAPGQVLETQYF.

The J gene is TRBJ2-3, the V gene TRBV9; no definite D call. This CDR3 is 18 amino acids long. Germline V lookup: CDR1 SGDLS, CDR2 YYNGEE. V was clipped by 3 bases and J by 1 base, with 21 bases between them. The CDR3 nucleotides read TGTGCCAGCAGCGACCCAAATATCCCCCTGACACGCACAGATACGCAGTATTTT. Its protein product is CASSDPNIPLTRTDTQYF.

The V gene is TRBV19, the J gene TRBJ1-1; D ambiguous. Germline lookup yields CDR1 LNHDA and CDR2 SQIVND (reference sequence). The CDR3 contains 14 residues. Deletions cut 5 bases from V and 1 base from J, with 11 bases between. The CDR3: CASSPWTQNTEAFF. The CDR3 DNA reads as TGTGCCAGTAGTCCCTGGACCCAGAACACTGAAGCTTTCTTT.

The chain links TRBV5-4 to TRBJ2-5, with D uncertain. CDR1 is SGHNT, CDR2 YYREEE, per germline (reference sequence). Between the trimmed V and J ends, which lost 1 base and 9 bases, there was a span of 10 bases. The CDR3 has 12 amino acids. The chain's CDR3 is CASSLRNTPQYF. In nucleotides, the CDR3 is TGTGCCAGCAGCTTGAGGAACACGCCCCAGTACTTC.

The chain carries TRBV6-1 and TRBJ1-5; D is undetermined. V lost 5 bases and J 5 bases, leaving 10 bases between the germline ends. Germline CDR1 reads MNHNS; CDR2 reads SASEGT. This CDR3 comprises 13 residues. CDR3 in DNA: TGTGCCAGCAGTCTATACGGGGATCAGCCCCAGCATTTT. Encoded protein: CASSLYGDQPQHF.

The chain recombines TRBV5-6 with TRBJ1-5; weak D call: TRBD1 (5 bases). There are 16 residues in the CDR3. The germline V gene encodes CDR1 SGHDT and CDR2 YYEEEE. The ends were cut back, 7 bases at V and 4 bases at J, with 21 bases in the middle. The CDR3 loop is CASSHRGGRTNQPQHF. DNA of the CDR3: TGTGCCAGCTCCCACCGGGGGGGTAGGACTAATCAGCCCCAGCATTTT.

V usage is TRBV29-1 and J usage is TRBJ2-3, with a weak D call TRBD2 (6 bases). Per germline, CDR1 SQVTM and CDR2 ANQGSEA. The CDR3 has 13 amino acids. Trimming stripped 4 bases from V and 2 bases from J, with 10 bases between. This CDR3 reads CSVVGGLTDTQYF. The CDR3 DNA reads TGCAGCGTTGTGGGAGGACTCACAGATACGCAGTATTTT.

The chain uses TRBV5-1 and TRBJ2-5; 8 bases align to TRBD1. CDR1 and CDR2 (germline): SGHRS, YFSETQ. V was clipped by 0 bases and J by 3 bases; unmatched bases: 10. The CDR3 contains 17 residues. The CDR3 DNA follows: TGCGCCAGCAGCTTGGCTACAGGGGGAAGGGGAAAAGAGACCCAGTACTTC. Protein sequence: CASSLATGGRGKETQYF.

The chain combines TRBV11-2 with TRBJ1-2; D unresolved. Trimming stripped 3 bases from V and 7 bases from J, with 12 bases between. The CDR3 consists of 13 residues. Germline CDR1 is SGHAT and CDR2 is FQNNGV. DNA for the CDR3: TGTGCCAGCAGCTTCCAGTCTTCTTTTGGCTACACCTTC. The encoded protein is CASSFQSSFGYTF.